The source of this TCR beta chain is a study of T cells in women clearing cervical HPV infection. At the level of the study: Donors had HPV16-related CIN3 or worse; 2 had invasive cancer. Case blood was drawn when the lesion was first found; control blood after infection became undetectable. HLA type stays a possible confounder, typing being limited.

Method: immunoSEQ multiplex PCR; TCRdb's copy keeps in-frame clones and lacks some. Recorded for this sample: approximately 30,000 clones. V dropped 3 bases and J dropped 1; count of bases not matched to a gene: 9. The CDR3 extends over 16 amino acids. Germline lookup yields CDR1 SGHRS and CDR2 YFSETQ. Of note for this clone: Its antigen is unidentified. The CDR3 is cut off 3 residues early in the read; its end comes from the germline J gene.

Study results and caveats: Timing of associations relative to infection is unclear; T-cell subsets were not isolated.

This chain uses TRBV5-1 with TRBJ2-5, with 7 positions matching TRBD1. This TCR derives from a woman aged 18 to 75 with a cervical HPV16 infection that either progressed to CIN3+ or cleared (not recorded which). Sequencing was performed on blood buffy coat. CDR3 DNA (partial): TGCGCCAGCAGCTCCGGAGGACAGGCGAGCCAAGAGACC. Translated: CASSSGGQASQET. In full, the CDR3 is CASSSGGQASQETQYF.